This TCR beta chain was retrieved from a study of cytomegalovirus exposure and HLA in healthy donors. A note on this clone: Its target is not known.

The CDR3 totals 14 residues. The germline CDR1 and CDR2 sequences are ENHRY and SYGVKD. Germline trimming cut 10 bases from V and 8 bases from J; bases unmatched to any gene: 13. The PCR made use of 60 Vbeta and 13 Jbeta primers. As handled by the study authors: Later reanalysis found around 84 million unique TCR beta chains, around 9.9 million of them shared. Generated by immunoSEQ multiplex PCR, the TCRdb table keeps only in-frame clones and is missing some. For V, J and clone size, that table is used; D and trimming come from the DNA. The sample lists under 150,000 clones; about four fifths were seen once. Study-wide findings and caveats: The authors later found TCR association rates varying by HLA locus, with DRB1 most and HLA-C fewest. As immune exposure information, only CMV serostatus was available.

The sequenced material came from PBMCs. The chain joins TRBV10-3 to TRBJ1-2, with 10 positions matching TRBD1. The receptor was isolated from a male donor in good health and CMV-seropositive. The DNA for the CDR3 is TGTGCCACCATACCCCCGGGACAGGGGTACGGCTACACCTTC. The encoded protein is CATIPPGQGYGYTF.